This passage covers 21 T cell receptor beta chains from one sample sequenced in a study of CXCR3-negative and CXCR3-positive naive CD8 T cells. Overall study results and limits: Higher TRB CDR3 hydrophobicity marked CXCR3-positive naive cells relative to CXCR3-negative naive cells.

No antigen has been assigned to these receptors. Carrying UMI labels, the TRB cDNA libraries were prepared through 5' RACE. Reanalyzing the 5' RACE reads, TCRdb keeps one entry per CDR3 protein, without DNA. The sample features some 140,000 distinct CDR3 sequences, with approximately 0.4% in its top ten. The sequenced material came from naive CXCR3+ CD8+ T cells from blood. Subset of the sample: CD45RO-CCR7+CD27+CD95- naive CD8+ T cells expressing CXCR3 (TNR3+). Receptors were obtained from a human donor in good health. Some clones in this sample may be carry-over from other donors' samples.

The rearrangement uses TRBV20-1 and TRBJ2-7. CDR1 DFQATT and CDR2 SNEGSKA come from the germline V gene (reference sequence). The CDR3 length is 14 residues. The CDR3 loop is CSARSPTVDYEQYF.

V is TRBV5-1 and J is TRBJ2-5; the TCRdb call, TRBD2, lacks DNA for checking. The CDR3 is 16 residues long. Per the germline V gene, CDR1 is SGHRS and CDR2 is YFSETQ. The CDR3 protein is CASSLELAGGMETQYF. Combining the CDR3 with reference TRBV5-1 and TRBJ2-5 gives the whole variable domain KAGVTQTPRYLIKTRGQQVTLSCSPISGHRSVSWYQQTPGQGLQFLFEYFSETQRNKGNFPGRFSGRQFSNSRSEMNVSTLELGDSALYLCASSLELAGGMETQYFGPGTRLLVL.

Here the CDR3 reads CASSERQGWNEQYF. The V and J genes are TRBV2 and TRBJ2-7; no DNA is available, so the TRBD1 call from TCRdb remains unchecked. The germline V gene encodes CDR1 SNHLY and CDR2 FYNNEI. CDR3 length: 14 residues.

CDR3 amino acids: CASSVRDRYLTQYF. The J gene is TRBJ2-3, the V gene TRBV28; TCRdb designates TRBD1, a call that cannot be tested without DNA. This CDR3 has 14 residues. Germline V gene data show CDR1 as MDHEN and CDR2 as SYDVKM. Full variable domain (rest looked up from reference TRBV28 and TRBJ2-3): DVKVTQSSRYLVKRTGEKVFLECVQDMDHENMFWYRQDPGLGLRLIYFSYDVKMKEKGDIPEGYSVSREKKERFSLILESASTNQTSMYLCASSVRDRYLTQYFGPGTRLTVL.

The CDR3: CASSQSFSGRRGYHEQFF. The V call is TRBV23-1, the J call TRBJ2-1; TCRdb's assignment of TRBD2 cannot be checked, as there is no DNA. TRBV23-1 is flagged as an ORF with uncertain function. The CDR3 runs 18 residues.

V and J are TRBV7-9 and TRBJ2-2; lacking DNA, the TRBD2 call made by TCRdb goes unchecked. The CDR3 sequence is 18 residues long. Germline assignment: CDR1 SEHNR and CDR2 FQNEAQ (reference sequence). This CDR3 reads CASSSTGVAGALTGELFF.

The chain joins TRBV7-3 to TRBJ2-1; TCRdb outputs TRBD2, but without DNA this stays unchecked. The CDR3 has 16 residues. The germline gives CDR1 SGHTA, CDR2 FQGTGA. The CDR3 reads CASSESGTSGYREQFF.

The chain joins TRBV7-3 to TRBJ2-3; the TCRdb D gene call, TRBD2, has no DNA to confirm it. Germline V gives CDR1 SGHTA, CDR2 FQGTGA. The length of the CDR3 is 14 residues. CDR3 in amino acids: CASSSDYYTDTQYF.

The chain carries TRBV25-1 and TRBJ2-7; TCRdb selects TRBD1, and the lack of DNA leaves this call unchecked. Germline CDR1 MGHDK, CDR2 SYGVNS. This CDR3 has 13 residues. CDR3 protein: CASSERTGREQYF.

V and J are TRBV7-2 and TRBJ2-7. Germline CDR1 reads SGHTA; CDR2 reads FQGNSA. CDR3 length equals 15 residues. This CDR3 is CASSPIGGSSYEQYF.

The J gene is TRBJ2-2, the V gene TRBV28; TCRdb reports TRBD1, a call that lacks DNA to check it against. The CDR3 totals 15 residues. Germline-derived CDR1 and CDR2 are MDHEN and SYDVKM. The CDR3 spells CASKFRAERGGELFF.

The rearrangement uses TRBV7-3 and TRBJ2-7; with no DNA, the TCRdb D assignment of TRBD2 cannot be verified. The CDR3 covers 15 residues. Germline V gives CDR1 SGHTA, CDR2 FQGTGA. This CDR3 is CASSLIGGSGSEQYF. Using reference TRBV7-3 and TRBJ2-7 for the parts outside the CDR3, the full variable domain is GAGVSQTPSNKVTEKGKYVELRCDPISGHTALYWYRQSLGQGPEFLIYFQGTGAADDSGLPNDRFFAVRPEGSVSTLKIQRTERGDSAVYLCASSLIGGSGSEQYFGPGTRLTVT.

The V call is TRBV20-1, the J call TRBJ2-1. Germline CDR1 DFQATT, CDR2 SNEGSKA (reference sequence). The CDR3 covers 12 residues. CDR3 in amino acids: CSALGSYNEQFF.

The J gene is TRBJ1-1, the V gene TRBV7-8; the D call from TCRdb, TRBD1, cannot be confirmed without DNA. This CDR3 comprises 16 residues. Per the germline V gene, CDR1 is SGHVS and CDR2 is FQNEAQ. The CDR3 protein is CASSLRVLGVLTEAFF.

V gene TRBV20-1 combines with J gene TRBJ2-7; TCRdb returns TRBD1, unconfirmable since there is no DNA. CDR3 length: 14 residues. The germline V gene has CDR1 DFQATT and CDR2 SNEGSKA (reference sequence). CDR3: CSATGRLNSYEQYF.

The chain uses TRBV11-2 and TRBJ1-1. The germline gives CDR1 SGHAT, CDR2 FQNNGV. This CDR3 is 13 amino acids long. CDR3: CASSEDGYTEAFF.

The chain links TRBV15 to TRBJ2-5; there is no DNA to check the TCRdb D call of TRBD1. This CDR3 has 14 residues. CDR1 LNHNV and CDR2 YYDKDF come from the germline V gene (reference sequence). The CDR3 reads CATSRDSGEETQYF.

The chain employs TRBV7-7 and TRBJ1-1. The germline CDR1 and CDR2 sequences are SSHAT and FNYEAQ (reference sequence). CDR3 length equals 19 residues. The CDR3 sequence: CASSLIGRAPTYLNTEAFF. The full variable domain, in which reference TRBV7-7 and TRBJ1-1 provide the parts outside the CDR3, is GAGVSQSPRYKVTKRGQDVTLRCDPISSHATLYWYQQALGQGPEFLTYFNYEAQPDKSGLPSDRFSAERPEGSISTLTIQRTEQRDSAMYRCASSLIGRAPTYLNTEAFFGQGTRLTVV.

The V and J genes are TRBV7-9 and TRBJ2-2; TCRdb picks TRBD1, but there is no DNA to check that call. This CDR3 is 15 amino acids long. Germline CDR1 SEHNR, CDR2 FQNEAQ (reference sequence). CDR3 residues: CASSPMDTYTGELFF.

This chain joins TRBV7-9 and TRBJ2-7; with no DNA, the TCRdb D assignment of TRBD1 cannot be verified. CDR1 is SEHNR, CDR2 FQNEAQ, per germline (reference sequence). This CDR3 is 14 amino acids long. CDR3 in amino acids: CASSFPLTNYEQYF.

The CDR3 region is CASRGTSYEQYF. J is TRBJ2-7 and V is TRBV6-1; as DNA is missing, the TRBD1 call by TCRdb cannot be tested. The germline gives CDR1 MNHNS, CDR2 SASEGT. The CDR3 consists of 12 residues.